Presented here are 9 T cell receptor beta chains from one specimen sequenced in a study of T cell responses to AZD1222 COVID-19 vaccine. Some clones are missing from TCRdb's copy, which holds only in-frame ones; the method was immunoSEQ multiplex PCR. Here the sample spans approximately 60,000 clones, about four fifths being singletons. The source was peripheral blood, collected on day 0 of AZD1222 vaccination. The source is an adult in good health.

The chain combines TRBV19 with TRBJ1-5, with 12 bases aligning to TRBD1. This CDR3 has 16 amino acids. V dropped 4 bases and J dropped 6; count of bases not matched to a gene: 7. Germline assignment: CDR1 LNHDA and CDR2 SQIVND (reference sequence). CDR3 sequence (DNA): TGTGCCAGTAGTACTCCGGGACAGGGGGCCGGTCAGCCCCAGCATTTT. Translating it yields CASSTPGQGAGQPQHF.

The rearrangement uses TRBV3-1 (or the pseudogene TRBV3-2) and TRBJ2-3; D gene ambiguous. This CDR3 contains 15 residues. CDR1 is LGHDT, CDR2 YNNKEL, per germline (reference sequence). Trimming removed 0 bases from V and 2 bases from J, with 9 bases in between. DNA for the CDR3: TGTGCCAGCAGCCAAGATTGGGCCACCACAGATACGCAGTATTTT. This sequence encodes CASSQDWATTDTQYF.

V and J are TRBV4-3 and TRBJ2-1, with 7 bases lining up with TRBD2. V shed 0 bases, J shed 5 bases, and the junction held 4 bases outside the gene matches. Germline CDR1 is LGHNA and CDR2 is YSLEER. CDR3 length equals 15 residues. The CDR3, as DNA: TGCGCCAGCAGCCAAGAGAAGCGGGGAGACAATGAGCAGTTCTTC. The encoded protein is CASSQEKRGDNEQFF.

The chain joins TRBV5-4 to TRBJ1-5; a possible D gene is TRBD1 (5 bases). The CDR3 contains 15 residues. Per the germline V gene, CDR1 is SGHNT and CDR2 is YYREEE (reference sequence). V lost 0 bases, J lost 7 bases, and 14 bases lay in between. The CDR3 spells CASSLGRGKNQPQHF. DNA for the CDR3: TGTGCCAGCAGCTTGGGGCGGGGGAAAAACCAGCCCCAGCATTTT.

This chain uses TRBV25-1 with TRBJ2-2; 9 bases align to TRBD1. The CDR3 spans 16 residues. Unmatched junction bases numbered 7, after V lost 3 bases and J lost 5 bases. CDR1 and CDR2 (germline): MGHDK, SYGVNS. The CDR3 region has the DNA TGTGCCAGCAGTGATAGGGGACAGGGCTGGACCGGGGAGCTGTTTTTT. This gives the protein CASSDRGQGWTGELFF.

The chain carries TRBV4-1 and TRBJ1-2; tentatively, D is TRBD1 (6 bases). CDR1 is MGHRA and CDR2 is YSYEKL in the germline V gene. The length of the CDR3 is 15 residues. With 0 bases removed from V and 5 bases from J, the gap between germline ends came to 13 bases. This CDR3 is CASSQDKNRVYGYTF. In nucleotides, the CDR3 is TGCGCCAGCAGCCAAGATAAAAACAGGGTATATGGCTACACCTTC.

This clone was observed a few times. The rearrangement uses TRBV5-6 and TRBJ2-3; D might be TRBD2 (7 bases). The V and J ends lost 1 base and 0 bases respectively, with 15 bases between them. This CDR3 is 17 amino acids long. CDR1 SGHDT and CDR2 YYEEEE come from the germline V gene. The DNA for the CDR3 is TGTGCCAGCAGCTTGTGGGGGGCGGGGGCCAGCACAGATACGCAGTATTTT. It is translated as CASSLWGAGASTDTQYF.

This clone turned up a few times. The chain uses TRBV25-1 and TRBJ1-2; TRBD1 aligns across 7 bases. The CDR3 totals 15 residues. Looked up from germline, CDR1 is MGHDK and CDR2 is SYGVNS. The V gene end was trimmed by 4 bases and the J gene end by 7 bases; junction bases not matched to a gene: 12. The CDR3 nucleotides are TGTGCCAGCAGTGCAACTCCCGGGACAGAGACTGGCTACACCTTC. It encodes CASSATPGTETGYTF.

The chain couples TRBV3-1 (or the pseudogene TRBV3-2) to TRBJ2-7, with 11 bases fitting TRBD2. This CDR3 is built from 13 residues. The junction had 2 bases not matched to a gene; V was cut back by 5 bases and J by 5 bases. CDR1 and CDR2 (germline): LGHDT, YNNKEL (reference sequence). This CDR3 is CASSGLAGDEQYF. As DNA, the CDR3 is TGTGCCAGCAGCGGACTAGCGGGCGACGAGCAGTACTTC.